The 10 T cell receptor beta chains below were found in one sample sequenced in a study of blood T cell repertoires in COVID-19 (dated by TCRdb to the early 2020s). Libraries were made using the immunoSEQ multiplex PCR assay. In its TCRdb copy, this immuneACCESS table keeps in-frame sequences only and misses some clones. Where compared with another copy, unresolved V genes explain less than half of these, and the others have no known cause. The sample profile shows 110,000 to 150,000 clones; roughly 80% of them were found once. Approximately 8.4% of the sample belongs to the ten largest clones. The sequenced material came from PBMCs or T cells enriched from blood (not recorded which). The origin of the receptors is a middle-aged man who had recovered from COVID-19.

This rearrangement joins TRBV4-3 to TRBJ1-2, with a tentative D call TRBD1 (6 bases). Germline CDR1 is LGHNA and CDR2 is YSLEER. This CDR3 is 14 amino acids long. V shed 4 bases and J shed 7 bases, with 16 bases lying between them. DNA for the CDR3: TGCGCCAGCAGCCCCGATAGGGGGTTCCCTGGCTACACCTTC. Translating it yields CASSPDRGFPGYTF.

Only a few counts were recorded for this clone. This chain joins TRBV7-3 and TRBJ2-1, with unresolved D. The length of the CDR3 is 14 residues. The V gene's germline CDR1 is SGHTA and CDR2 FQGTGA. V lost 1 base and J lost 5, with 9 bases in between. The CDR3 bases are TGTGCCAGCAGCTTAATGTTTAGCAACAATGAGCAGTTCTTC. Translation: CASSLMFSNNEQFF.

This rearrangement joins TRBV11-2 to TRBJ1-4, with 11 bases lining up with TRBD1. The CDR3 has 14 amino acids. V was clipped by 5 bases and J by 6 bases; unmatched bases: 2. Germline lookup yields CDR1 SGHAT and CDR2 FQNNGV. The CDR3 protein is CASSLDRGHEKLFF. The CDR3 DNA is TGTGCCAGCAGCCTGGACAGGGGGCATGAAAAACTGTTTTTT.

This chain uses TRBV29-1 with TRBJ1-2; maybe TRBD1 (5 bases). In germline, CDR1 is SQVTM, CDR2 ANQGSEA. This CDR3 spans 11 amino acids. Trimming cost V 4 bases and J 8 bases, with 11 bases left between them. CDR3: CSVAGGGGYTF. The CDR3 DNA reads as TGCAGCGTTGCTGGCGGGGGAGGCTACACCTTC.

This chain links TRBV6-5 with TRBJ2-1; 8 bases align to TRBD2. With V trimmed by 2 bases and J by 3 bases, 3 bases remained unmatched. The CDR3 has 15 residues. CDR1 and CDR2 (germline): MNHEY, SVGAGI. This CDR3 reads CASSYPGGRYNEQFF. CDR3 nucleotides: TGTGCCAGCAGTTACCCGGGGGGGCGCTACAATGAGCAGTTCTTC.

CDR3 in DNA: TGTGCCAGCAGTTTACCCCTTAACTATGGCTACACCTTC. Its translation is CASSLPLNYGYTF. This rearrangement joins TRBV12-3 or TRBV12-4 to TRBJ1-2; D gene unclear. The germline V and J ends were trimmed by 2 bases and 1 base, with 5 bases remaining between them. This CDR3 comprises 13 residues.

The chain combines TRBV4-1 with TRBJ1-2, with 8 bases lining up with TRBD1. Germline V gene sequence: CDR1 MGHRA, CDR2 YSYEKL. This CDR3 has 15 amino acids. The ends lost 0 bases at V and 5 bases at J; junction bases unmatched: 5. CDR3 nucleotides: TGCGCCAGCAGCCAAGATCCAGGGGGCAAATATGGCTACACCTTC. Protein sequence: CASSQDPGGKYGYTF.

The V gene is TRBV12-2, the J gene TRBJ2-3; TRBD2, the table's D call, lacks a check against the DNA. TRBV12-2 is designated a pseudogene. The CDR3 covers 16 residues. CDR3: CASRLILRGGTDTQYF. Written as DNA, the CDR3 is TGTGCAAGTCGCTTAATTCTGCGGGGGGGAACAGATACGCAGTATTTT.

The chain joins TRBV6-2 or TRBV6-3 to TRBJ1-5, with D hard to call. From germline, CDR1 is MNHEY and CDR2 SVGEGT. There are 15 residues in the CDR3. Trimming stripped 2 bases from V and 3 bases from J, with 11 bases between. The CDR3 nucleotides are TGTGCCAGCAGTTACCGAGGGATTGACAATCAGCCCCAGCATTTT. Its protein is CASSYRGIDNQPQHF.

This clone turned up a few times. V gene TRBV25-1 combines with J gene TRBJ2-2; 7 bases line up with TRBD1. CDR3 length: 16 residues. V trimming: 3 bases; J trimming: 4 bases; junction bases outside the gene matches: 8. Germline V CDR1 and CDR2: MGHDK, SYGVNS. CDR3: CASSDPDRERTGELFF. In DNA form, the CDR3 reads TGTGCCAGCAGTGATCCCGACAGGGAGCGCACCGGGGAGCTGTTTTTT.